The present T cell receptor beta chain was sequenced within a study of neoadjuvant anti-PD-1 for oral cavity cancer. The time point is: after neoadjuvant nivolumab, at surgical resection. Patients were newly diagnosed with stage II-IVA oral cavity squamous cell carcinoma without prior systemic or radiation treatment. Points on this clone: Its antigen is not identified.

Sequencing used immunoSEQ multiplex PCR; TCRdb keeps in-frame clones, though not all of them. This table has 8,000 to 10,000 clones, about 61% appearing once. The study's findings and limits: Treg/Th17 ratio rose with pretreatment blood and fell with post-treatment tumor TCRbeta clonality.

The sequence derives from a person aged 40 to 85 with oral cavity squamous cell carcinoma. This specimen consisted of PBMCs, obtained after nivolumab (anti-PD-1) treatment.

CDR3 nucleotides: TGTGCCAGCTCCGGGAGCAATCAGCCCCAGCATTTT. Translated, it gives CASSGSNQPQHF. The gene calls are TRBV19 and TRBJ1-5, with no clear D. Germline values: CDR1 LNHDA, CDR2 SQIVND (reference sequence). V lost 9 bases and J lost 1, with 7 bases in between. The CDR3 contains 12 residues.